The 21 T cell receptor beta chains given below trace back to one sample, sequenced in a study of blood T cell repertoires in COVID-19. Measured with immunoSEQ multiplex PCR; TCRdb has only the in-frame clones, and not every one. This sample has some 120,000 clones, with around 82% found just once. Sequenced sample: peripheral blood. These TCRs come from a woman aged 25 to 39 who had recovered from COVID-19.

The rearrangement links TRBV20-1 to TRBJ1-4; TRBD1 aligns across 9 bases. J was trimmed by 7 bases and V by 3 bases; bases with no gene match: 9. Per the germline V gene, CDR1 is DFQATT and CDR2 is SNEGSKA (reference sequence). This CDR3 has 15 residues. The chain's CDR3 is CSASRATGGGEKLFF. For the CDR3, the DNA is TGCAGTGCTAGTAGGGCGACAGGGGGAGGTGAAAAACTGTTTTTT.

This clone was counted once. J is TRBJ2-7 and V is TRBV5-1; 7 bases fit TRBD2. The V segment lost 0 bases and the J segment 3 bases; nucleotides outside the gene matches: 6. Germline V gene data show CDR1 as SGHRS and CDR2 as YFSETQ. The CDR3 length is 15 residues. The CDR3 sequence is CASSLEGRALYEQYF. CDR3 nucleotide sequence: TGCGCCAGCAGCTTGGAGGGGAGGGCCCTCTACGAGCAGTACTTC.

The chain is built from TRBV5-1 and TRBJ1-6; TRBD1 is a possible D gene (5 bases). The V and J ends lost 0 bases and 9 bases respectively, with 16 bases between them. This CDR3 spans 16 amino acids. CDR1 SGHRS and CDR2 YFSETQ come from the germline V gene. This CDR3 is CASSLGVRAGGSPLHF. CDR3 in DNA: TGCGCCAGCAGCTTGGGGGTCCGTGCCGGGGGTTCACCCCTCCACTTT.

The J gene is TRBJ1-2, the V gene TRBV13, with D unresolved. From germline, CDR1 is PRHDT and CDR2 FYEKMQ (reference sequence). The CDR3 totals 16 residues. V dropped 0 bases and J dropped 1 base, with 12 bases sitting between them. CDR3 sequence: CASSLGRELSNYGYTF. The CDR3 coding sequence is TGTGCCAGCAGCTTAGGCCGTGAGCTGAGTAACTATGGCTACACCTTC. Full variable domain (rest looked up from reference TRBV13 and TRBJ1-2): AAGVIQSPRHLIKEKRETATLKCYPIPRHDTVYWYQQGPGQDPQFLISFYEKMQSDKGSIPDRFSAQQFSDYHSELNMSSLELGDSALYFCASSLGRELSNYGYTFGSGTRLTVV.

The chain recombines TRBV11-2 with TRBJ1-2; 8 nucleotides match TRBD1. The junction had 5 bases not matched to a gene; V was cut back by 7 bases and J by 4 bases. The CDR3 consists of 13 residues. CDR1 SGHAT and CDR2 FQNNGV come from the germline V gene. CDR3: CASKRTGLYGYTF. Written as DNA, the CDR3 is TGTGCCAGCAAACGGACAGGGCTCTATGGCTACACCTTC. Based on the CDR3 plus reference TRBV11-2 and TRBJ1-2, the full variable domain is EAGVAQSPRYKIIEKRQSVAFWCNPISGHATLYWYQQILGQGPKLLIQFQNNGVVDDSQLPKDRFSAERLKGVDSTLKIQPAKLEDSAVYLCASKRTGLYGYTFGSGTRLTVV.

With regard to this clone: This CDR3 is also generated by other DNA sequences in the sample. This chain connects TRBV7-3 to TRBJ2-5; perhaps TRBD2 as D (7 bases). The germline V and J ends were trimmed by 5 bases and 5 bases, with 15 bases remaining between them. CDR3 size: 14 residues. The germline V gene encodes CDR1 SGHTA and CDR2 FQGTGA. CDR3 coding DNA: TGTGCCAGCAGCCCGAGGGGGAGGGGTGAGACCCAGTACTTC. Residues: CASSPRGRGETQYF.

Here the CDR3 reads CASSYDRQLAKNIQYF. The CDR3 nucleotides read TGTGCCAGCAGCTACGACCGACAACTAGCCAAAAACATTCAGTACTTC. This chain links TRBV2 with TRBJ2-4; unclear D gene. This CDR3 has 16 amino acids. The germline V gene has CDR1 SNHLY and CDR2 FYNNEI. V lost 6 bases and J 0 bases, leaving 15 bases between the germline ends. Filled out from reference TRBV2 and TRBJ2-4, the complete variable domain reads EPEVTQTPSHQVTQMGQEVILRCVPISNHLYFYWYRQILGQKVEFLVSFYNNEISEKSEIFDDQFSVERPDGSNFTLKIRSTKLEDSAMYFCASSYDRQLAKNIQYFGAGTRLSVL.

This rearrangement joins TRBV29-1 to TRBJ1-2; possible D gene TRBD1, 6 bases. V lost 6 bases to trimming and J lost 6 bases, with 17 bases between them. In germline, CDR1 is SQVTM, CDR2 ANQGSEA. This CDR3 is built from 13 residues. This CDR3 is CSVSGQPDNGYTF. The DNA for the CDR3 is TGCAGCGTCTCCGGACAGCCCGATAATGGCTACACCTTC.

This chain connects TRBV7-8 to TRBJ1-4, with 12 bases that match TRBD1. Trimming cost V 5 bases and J 8 bases; bases outside gene matches: 6. Germline V gene sequence: CDR1 SGHVS, CDR2 FQNEAQ. There are 15 residues in the CDR3. CDR3 loop: CASSKPGTGGEKLFF. CDR3 nucleotides: TGTGCCAGCAGCAAACCCGGGACAGGGGGCGAAAAACTGTTTTTT.

The chain links TRBV15 to TRBJ1-4; the D is unclear. The CDR3 contains 14 residues. V was clipped by 0 bases and J by 10 bases, with 12 bases between them. Germline assignment: CDR1 LNHNV and CDR2 YYDKDF (reference sequence). The CDR3 loop is CATSRDRGEGKLFF. CDR3 in DNA: TGTGCCACCAGCAGAGATCGAGGCGAAGGAAAACTGTTTTTT.

This chain links TRBV9 with TRBJ2-2; 12 nucleotides match TRBD2. The V and J ends lost 3 bases and 0 bases, in that order; junction bases with no gene match: 12. The germline V gene encodes CDR1 SGDLS and CDR2 YYNGEE. CDR3 length: 20 amino acids. CDR3 in amino acids: CASSGLAGGGPGPNTGELFF. The CDR3 DNA reads as TGTGCCAGCAGCGGCCTAGCGGGAGGGGGGCCCGGGCCGAACACCGGGGAGCTGTTTTTT.

The chain carries TRBV6-1 and TRBJ1-2; TRBD1 might be the D (5 bases). Trimming removed 0 bases from V and 4 bases from J, with 12 bases in between. Germline V gives CDR1 MNHNS, CDR2 SASEGT. The CDR3 totals 15 residues. DNA of the CDR3: TGTGCCAGCAGTGAAGCCTGGGGCGGCCTCTATGGCTACACCTTC. This sequence encodes CASSEAWGGLYGYTF.

The chain combines TRBV6-5 with TRBJ1-1; D uncertain. CDR3 length: 12 residues. Germline-derived CDR1 and CDR2 are MNHEY and SVGAGI. V lost 2 bases and J 2 bases, leaving 3 bases between the germline ends. This CDR3 reads CASSYSNTEAFF. In DNA form, the CDR3 reads TGTGCCAGCAGTTACAGCAACACTGAAGCTTTCTTT.

The J gene is TRBJ2-6, the V gene TRBV30; a weak D match, TRBD1 (6 bases). From germline, CDR1 is GTSNPN and CDR2 SVGIG (reference sequence). CDR3 length equals 15 residues. Trimming removed 0 bases from V and 7 bases from J, with 13 bases in between. The CDR3 coding sequence is TGTGCCTGGAGTGTGAAGCAGGGGAGAGCCAACGTCCTGACTTTC. It is translated as CAWSVKQGRANVLTF.

The J gene is TRBJ2-3, the V gene TRBV10-2; 7 nucleotides line up with TRBD2. J was trimmed by 4 bases and V by 8 bases; bases with no gene match: 12. This CDR3 has 15 residues. Germline-derived CDR1 and CDR2 are WSHSY and SAAADI. The CDR3 sequence: CASLSGDKIADTQYF. The CDR3, as DNA: TGCGCCAGCCTCAGCGGGGATAAGATCGCAGATACGCAGTATTTT.

This chain links TRBV19 with TRBJ2-2; possibly TRBD2 for D (6 bases). Trimming left V 6 bases short and J 2 bases short, with 10 bases between. This CDR3 is built from 14 residues. Germline assignment: CDR1 LNHDA and CDR2 SQIVND (reference sequence). As DNA, the CDR3 is TGTGCCAGTAGCTCAGGACTAAACACCGGGGAGCTGTTTTTT. This codes for CASSSGLNTGELFF.

The chain is built from TRBV9 and TRBJ1-4; 7 nucleotides align to TRBD1. CDR1 is SGDLS and CDR2 is YYNGEE in the germline V gene. V was clipped by 4 bases and J by 3 bases; unmatched bases: 9. The CDR3 length is 16 residues. CDR3 region: CASSSFQGGPNEKLFF. In DNA, the CDR3 is TGTGCCAGCAGCTCCTTCCAGGGGGGCCCTAATGAAAAACTGTTTTTT. Drawing the rest from reference TRBV9 and TRBJ1-4, the complete variable domain is DSGVTQTPKHLITATGQRVTLRCSPRSGDLSVYWYQQSLDQGLQFLIQYYNGEERAKGNILERFSAQQFPDLHSELNLSSLELGDSALYFCASSSFQGGPNEKLFFGSGTQLSVL.

The V gene is TRBV7-9, the J gene TRBJ2-5; perhaps TRBD1 as D (5 bases). Per the germline V gene, CDR1 is SEHNR and CDR2 is FQNEAQ (reference sequence). The CDR3 is made up of 15 amino acids. The V gene lost 2 bases and the J gene lost 2 bases, with 12 bases spanning the gap. The CDR3 bases are TGTGCCAGCAGCTTAACGTCTCCAGGGCAAGAGACCCAGTACTTC. Protein: CASSLTSPGQETQYF.

The chain links TRBV5-6 to TRBJ2-7, with 8 bases aligning to TRBD1. CDR1 is SGHDT and CDR2 is YYEEEE in the germline V gene. The CDR3 runs to 14 residues. J gave up 2 bases and V 6 bases, and 7 bases lay outside the gene matches. The CDR3 is CASTLQGDPYEQYF. In nucleotides, the CDR3 is TGTGCCAGCACCCTACAGGGGGATCCCTACGAGCAGTACTTC.

The V and J genes are TRBV9 and TRBJ1-1; possibly TRBD1 for D (6 bases). CDR3 length: 15 amino acids. CDR1 SGDLS and CDR2 YYNGEE come from the germline V gene. V was cut by 0 bases and J by 1 base, with 10 bases left in between. CDR3 sequence (DNA): TGTGCCAGCAGCGTAGACGGGGGGGCGAACACTGAAGCTTTCTTT. This encodes CASSVDGGANTEAFF.

This chain uses TRBV7-8 with TRBJ2-3; D is possibly TRBD2 (6 bases). Deletions cut 4 bases from V and 2 bases from J, with 16 bases between. The CDR3 runs to 16 residues. Per germline, CDR1 SGHVS and CDR2 FQNEAQ. CDR3 DNA: TGTGCCAGCAGCTCCCAGATAGGACTAACCACAGATACGCAGTATTTT. Translated, it gives CASSSQIGLTTDTQYF.